Detailed here is one T cell receptor (beta chain). This entry comes from a study of control samples from healthy donors and cancer patients. Assay used: immunoSEQ multiplex PCR; TCRdb lists only in-frame clones, some missing. The repertoire holds over 20,000 clones, with about 81% as singletons. Unmatched junction bases numbered 5, after V lost 1 base and J lost 5 bases. This CDR3 contains 15 residues. Germline V gives CDR1 KGHSH, CDR2 LQKENI. The specimen sequenced was PBMCs. The chain employs TRBV18 and TRBJ2-5; 9 positions agree with TRBD2. The origin of this receptor is a man in his 60s with colorectal cancer. CDR3 bases: TGTGCCAGCTCACCACAGAGCGGGGGGTATGAGACCCAGTACTTC. The encoded protein is CASSPQSGGYETQYF.